This T cell receptor (beta chain) stems from a study of T cells in Graves' hyperthyroidism and ophthalmopathy. Study at large: Sampling of peripheral blood happened at initial diagnosis, prior to any treatment. Regarding the study as a whole: Most expanded thyroid clonotypes above 0.001 also appeared in blood. The model's output predicted ophthalmopathy at a median of roughly 6.9 months prior to onset.

This clonotype was seen ten or more times. What it binds is unknown. Reasons for excluding patients were uncontrolled infection, other autoimmune disease, pregnancy or lactation. What was amplified from RNA transcripts were TCR beta CDR3 regions. The HTBI set primed first-round TCR CDR3 RT-PCR. TCRdb fed the multiplex PCR reads into MiXCR, producing one record per CDR3 protein. The table has around 250,000 distinct CDR3 sequences, 15% to 20% seen once. This receptor was taken from a woman under 30 with Graves' ophthalmopathy. Input material: blood.

The CDR3 DNA sequence: TGTGCCAGCAGCTTGTATTTGTTGGACACGGGTACAGATACGCAGTATTTT. Translated, it gives CASSLYLLDTGTDTQYF. The V and J genes are TRBV5-6 and TRBJ2-3, with D possibly TRBD1 on 5 matching bases. V lost 1 base and J 3 bases, leaving 18 bases between the germline ends. CDR1 is SGHDT and CDR2 is YYEEEE in the germline V gene. The CDR3 loop spans 17 amino acids.